The 7 T cell receptor beta chains reported below all come from one sample, sequenced in a study of lymphopenia after photon versus proton radiotherapy. This table comes from immunoSEQ multiplex PCR, and its TCRdb copy is limited to in-frame clones, with some not included. This repertoire shows tens of thousands of clones, more than 70% found once; its top ten account for roughly 1.4%. The input for sequencing was peripheral blood, taken from a patient treated with proton-based radiotherapy. These receptors all stem from a man aged 60-69 years with pancreatic cancer.

The chain has TRBV13 and TRBJ2-7; no firm D call. Trimming took 5 bases from V and 7 from J, leaving 15 bases between them. In germline, CDR1 is PRHDT, CDR2 FYEKMQ (reference sequence). The CDR3 consists of 13 residues. DNA for the CDR3: TGTGCCAGCAGCCGTAACTGGCTGGGGGAGCAGTACTTC. Translation gives CASSRNWLGEQYF.

In its sample, this clone was seen once. The chain is built from TRBV11-2 and TRBJ1-6; maybe TRBD1 (6 bases). The V gene's germline CDR1 is SGHAT and CDR2 FQNNGV. Trimming removed 1 base from V and 9 bases from J, with 13 bases in between. This CDR3 has 15 amino acids. CDR3 DNA: TGTGCCAGCAGCTTAGCCTCGGGGGCGCTTTCACCCCTCCACTTT. It specifies CASSLASGALSPLHF.

The genes are TRBV6-5 and TRBJ2-7; the D call may be TRBD1 or TRBD2 (5 bases each). V dropped 6 bases and J dropped 1 base, with 13 bases sitting between them. In germline, CDR1 is MNHEY, CDR2 SVGAGI. CDR3 size: 14 residues. The DNA for the CDR3 is TGTGCCAGCAGACCCGGGACGGAGTCCTACGAGCAGTACTTC. It encodes CASRPGTESYEQYF.

The chain recombines TRBV4-1 with TRBJ2-3, with D perhaps TRBD1 (5 bases). V was cut by 1 base and J by 8 bases, with 10 bases left in between. The germline V gene encodes CDR1 MGHRA and CDR2 YSYEKL. This CDR3 spans 13 amino acids. The CDR3: CASSQASRGTQYF. CDR3 DNA sequence: TGCGCCAGCAGCCAAGCTTCTAGGGGTACGCAGTATTTT.

This chain connects TRBV19 to TRBJ2-3, with a weak D call TRBD2 (5 bases). From germline, CDR1 is LNHDA and CDR2 SQIVND (reference sequence). CDR3 length equals 15 residues. The V gene lost 4 bases and the J gene lost 3 bases, with 14 bases spanning the gap. The CDR3: CASSREKAETDTQYF. The CDR3 DNA reads as TGTGCCAGTAGTAGAGAAAAAGCGGAGACAGATACGCAGTATTTT.

The chain recombines TRBV7-9 with TRBJ2-6; 8 bases are shared with TRBD2. This CDR3 is built from 17 residues. Germline V lookup: CDR1 SEHNR, CDR2 FQNEAQ (reference sequence). J was trimmed by 2 bases and V by 5 bases; bases with no gene match: 8. This chain's CDR3 is CASSPALGLAGANVLTF. In nucleotides, the CDR3 is TGTGCCAGCAGCCCCGCCTTGGGACTAGCTGGGGCCAACGTCCTGACTTTC.

The rearrangement uses TRBV9 and TRBJ2-1; 9 bases match TRBD2. Germline V gene data show CDR1 as SGDLS and CDR2 as YYNGEE. CDR3 length equals 14 residues. J gave up 7 bases and V 6 bases, and 8 bases lay outside the gene matches. The DNA of the CDR3 is TGTGCCAGCAATCCAGCGGGAGGAAGAAATGAGCAGTTCTTC. Translated: CASNPAGGRNEQFF.